The clone carrying this T cell receptor beta chain was picked up a small number of times. The V and J ends lost 1 base and 2 bases respectively, with 10 bases between them. This CDR3 is built from 15 residues. Germline values: CDR1 LGHNA, CDR2 YNFKEQ. The data are from a study of esophageal squamous cell carcinoma under preoperative chemotherapy. A single record per CDR3 protein comes from TCRdb applying MiXCR to the PCR reads. The sample records roughly 18,000 distinct CDR3 sequences, approximately 44% being singletons. Time point noted: after preoperative PTX-NDP chemotherapy. The rearrangement joins TRBV4-2 to TRBJ2-3; D unresolved. The sample was taken from a patient given preoperative chemotherapy. This receptor was identified in a human donor with esophageal squamous cell carcinoma. The donor label of this sample is uncertain. The CDR3: CASSQGVAVTDTQYF. CDR3 nucleotide sequence: TGTGCCAGCAGCCAAGGGGTGGCGGTCACAGATACGCAGTATTTT.